Presented here are 11 T cell receptor beta chains from one specimen sequenced in a study of graft-versus-host responses after intestinal transplantation. The antigens these receptors bind are not known. The data were produced by immunoSEQ multiplex PCR, yet TCRdb's version contains in-frame clones alone and is incomplete. The sample includes 45,000 to 60,000 clones, roughly 95% of them seen just once. Sample: unstimulated CD8+ T cells sorted from spleen or lymph node cells, taken before transplant. Every receptor here comes from a human donor who was the organ donor for an intestinal transplant.

The J gene is TRBJ2-7, the V gene TRBV6-1, with a tentative D call TRBD1 (5 bases). V was pared by 1 base and J by 4 bases, with 14 bases between. The CDR3 extends over 15 amino acids. The germline V gene has CDR1 MNHNS and CDR2 SASEGT. The CDR3 here is CASSEGQGRPYEQYF. The CDR3 nucleotides are TGTGCCAGCAGTGAAGGGCAGGGCAGGCCGTACGAGCAGTACTTC.

The rearrangement uses TRBV27 and TRBJ2-1; 12 bases line up with TRBD2. CDR3 size: 17 residues. V was pared by 4 bases and J by 6 bases, with 10 bases of the junction left unmatched. The germline gives CDR1 MNHEY, CDR2 SMNVEV (reference sequence). The CDR3 protein is CASSSSGGAYLSNEQFF. CDR3 bases: TGTGCCAGCAGTTCTAGCGGGGGGGCTTATCTCAGCAATGAGCAGTTCTTC.

This clone was found once. V is TRBV19 and J is TRBJ1-1; D call uncertain. Germline V lookup: CDR1 LNHDA, CDR2 SQIVND (reference sequence). V was clipped by 7 bases and J by 5 bases, with 29 bases between them. The CDR3 totals 18 residues. The CDR3 sequence is CASMGLGFVLEAKTEAFF. CDR3 sequence (DNA): TGTGCCAGTATGGGTTTAGGGTTTGTCCTGGAGGCGAAGACTGAAGCTTTCTTT.

V is TRBV7-9 and J is TRBJ2-1; D is unclear. Germline lookup yields CDR1 SEHNR and CDR2 FQNEAQ (reference sequence). Trimming removed 3 bases at V and 4 bases at J, with 10 bases between. The CDR3 is 14 residues long. CDR3 protein: CASSLDGLYNEQFF. The DNA for the CDR3 is TGTGCCAGCAGCTTGGATGGCCTTTACAATGAGCAGTTCTTC.

This chain's CDR3 is CASNRVSTDTQYF. CDR3 nucleotides: TGTGCCAGTAACAGGGTTAGCACAGATACGCAGTATTTT. The V call is TRBV5-8, the J call TRBJ2-3; D is perhaps TRBD1 (6 bases). This CDR3 contains 13 residues. Germline V gives CDR1 SGHTS, CDR2 YDEGEE. The V gene lost 8 bases and the J gene lost 0 bases, with 10 bases spanning the gap.

The chain has TRBV19 and TRBJ2-7, with a possible D match to TRBD1 (5 bases). The CDR3 covers 13 residues. From germline, CDR1 is LNHDA and CDR2 SQIVND (reference sequence). V lost 3 bases, J lost 1 base, and 7 bases lay in between. This CDR3 reads CASSIQGSYEQYF. DNA of the CDR3: TGTGCCAGTAGTATCCAGGGATCCTACGAGCAGTACTTC.

This clone was observed a single time. V is TRBV29-1 and J is TRBJ1-3; tentative D call: TRBD1 (5 bases). Germline V CDR1 and CDR2: SQVTM, ANQGSEA. CDR3 length: 18 amino acids. CDR3 residues: CSERENRDPHHSGNTIYF. The CDR3 DNA reads as TGCAGTGAGAGAGAGAACCGGGACCCACATCACTCTGGAAACACCATATATTTT.

The chain employs TRBV11-2 and TRBJ1-2, with D possibly being TRBD1 (5 bases). This CDR3 is 16 amino acids long. V shed 5 bases and J shed 4 bases, with 20 bases lying between them. Germline CDR1 reads SGHAT; CDR2 reads FQNNGV. CDR3 in amino acids: CASSLGTGPAGYGYTF. The CDR3 nucleotides are TGTGCCAGCAGCCTAGGAACAGGTCCCGCCGGCTATGGCTACACCTTC. Full variable domain (outside the CDR3, taken from reference TRBV11-2 and TRBJ1-2): EAGVAQSPRYKIIEKRQSVAFWCNPISGHATLYWYQQILGQGPKLLIQFQNNGVVDDSQLPKDRFSAERLKGVDSTLKIQPAKLEDSAVYLCASSLGTGPAGYGYTFGSGTRLTVV.

The chain has TRBV27 and TRBJ1-2; TRBD1 is a possible D gene (5 bases). V gave up 4 bases and J gave up 0 bases, with 9 bases separating them. CDR3 length: 14 amino acids. Germline CDR1 and CDR2: MNHEY and SMNVEV (reference sequence). The CDR3 loop reads CASSSPGSNYGYTF. The CDR3 nucleotides are TGTGCCAGCAGTTCCCCAGGGTCTAACTATGGCTACACCTTC.

The chain is built from TRBV19 and TRBJ1-1; D is uncertain. V lost 3 bases and J lost 1, with 6 bases in between. The CDR3 covers 13 residues. Germline loops: CDR1 LNHDA, CDR2 SQIVND (reference sequence). For the CDR3, the DNA is TGTGCCAGTAGTATTTTTTCGAACACTGAAGCTTTCTTT. Amino acids: CASSIFSNTEAFF.

The rearrangement uses TRBV11-2 and TRBJ2-1, with 11 nucleotides matching TRBD1. This CDR3 is built from 16 residues. Germline assignment: CDR1 SGHAT and CDR2 FQNNGV. V lost 1 base, J lost 7 bases, and 6 bases stayed unmatched. Here the CDR3 DNA reads TGTGCCAGCAGCTTAGCCGGGACAGGGGGAACGAATGAGCAGTTCTTC. Amino acid sequence: CASSLAGTGGTNEQFF.